This is a list of T cell receptor beta chains from one sample in a study of beta chain features in type 1 diabetes. Using immunoSEQ multiplex PCR, the repertoire was profiled, and TCRdb retains in-frame clones only, with some absent. This table holds 620,000 or so clones, 15% to 19% found once. The sequencing input was naive CD4+ T cells from blood. All receptors derive from a man aged 18 to 30 in good health. Both conserved end residues are part of each CDR3. The D gene is left open where the match is weak. Rows may omit the clone size; those that give it use once, few, many or a size class.

J gene | D gene | clone size | V gene | CDR3 protein | CDR3 DNA
TRBJ2-2 | TRBD2 | . | TRBV6-5 | CAIRDLAGAGELFF | TGTGCCATCCGAGACCTAGCGGGGGCTGGGGAGCTGTTTTTT
TRBJ2-5 | TRBD1 | few | TRBV5-6 | CASSQTGVPRTQYF | TGTGCCAGCAGTCAAACAGGGGTTCCTCGGACCCAGTACTTC
TRBJ1-4 | . | . | TRBV6-5 | CASSYRGATNEKLFF | TGTGCCAGCAGTTATCGGGGCGCAACTAATGAAAAACTGTTTTTT
TRBJ2-7 | . | . | TRBV18 | CASSRKSGLEQYF | TGTGCCAGCTCACGAAAATCAGGGTTGGAGCAGTACTTC
TRBJ1-1 | . | . | TRBV5-1 | CASSLNVLNTEAFF | TGCGCCAGCAGCTTGAACGTTTTGAACACTGAAGCTTTCTTT
TRBJ2-3 | TRBD1 | few | TRBV5-1 | CASSLAGQGRTDTQYF | TGCGCCAGCAGCTTGGCTGGACAGGGGAGAACAGATACGCAGTATTTT
TRBJ1-5 | . | . | TRBV11-2 | CASSLHPGGPQHF | TGTGCCAGCAGCTTACACCCGGGAGGACCCCAGCATTTT
TRBJ2-1 | TRBD1 | few | TRBV19 | CASSDRGRRVLFF | TGTGCCAGTAGTGACAGGGGGCGTAGGGTACTGTTCTTC
TRBJ2-7 | TRBD2 | . | TRBV5-1 | CASSPSGGYSYEQYF | TGCGCCAGCAGCCCGAGCGGGGGATACTCCTACGAGCAGTACTTC
TRBJ2-3 | TRBD2 | . | TRBV10-3 | CAIRGGLAWADTQYF | TGTGCCATCAGGGGTGGACTAGCTTGGGCAGATACGCAGTATTTT
TRBJ2-2 | TRBD1 | . | TRBV5-4 | CASSSFFGTGKNTGELFF | TGTGCCAGCAGCTCTTTTTTTGGGACAGGAAAGAACACCGGGGAGCTGTTTTTT
TRBJ2-7 | . | few | TRBV7-2 | CASSLAVGAGYEQYF | TGTGCCAGCAGCTTAGCCGTGGGGGCTGGGTACGAGCAGTACTTC
TRBJ1-6 | . | few | TRBV7-3 | CASSPAKNSPLHF | TGTGCCAGCAGCCCTGCTAAGAATTCACCCCTCCACTTT
TRBJ1-3 | . | few | TRBV28 | CASGIWGPSSGNTIYF | TGTGCCAGCGGAATTTGGGGACCCAGCTCTGGAAACACCATATATTTT
TRBJ2-3 | TRBD2 | many | TRBV5-1 | CASSSGGTSTSTDTQYF | TGCGCCAGCAGCTCGGGGGGGACATCGACTAGCACAGATACGCAGTATTTT
TRBJ2-1 | . | . | TRBV18 | CASCGTLTAEEQFF | TGTGCCAGCTGCGGGACACTGACAGCCGAGGAGCAGTTCTTC
TRBJ1-2 | . | few | TRBV28 | CASRRGFGGYTF | TGTGCCAGCAGAAGGGGTTTCGGTGGCTACACCTTC
TRBJ2-5 | . | . | TRBV5-6 | CASSGTGRQTQYF | TGTGCCAGCAGCGGTACAGGGCGACAGACCCAGTACTTC
TRBJ2-2 | . | many | TRBV7-9 | CASRRDTTSGELFF | TGTGCCAGCAGGAGGGACACGACATCCGGGGAGCTGTTTTTT
TRBJ1-2 | TRBD1 | . | TRBV18 | CASSGDRADGYTF | TGTGCCAGCTCGGGGGACAGGGCTGATGGCTACACCTTC
TRBJ1-2 | . | few | TRBV5-1 | CASSGTGTPSNYGYTF | TGCGCCAGCAGCGGGACCGGGACACCTAGTAACTATGGCTACACCTTC
TRBJ1-2 | . | . | TRBV7-9 | CASSADRNYGYTF | TGTGCCAGCAGCGCAGACAGAAACTATGGCTACACCTTC
TRBJ1-2 | . | . | TRBV28 | CASSGWELGAYGYTF | TGTGCCAGCAGTGGTTGGGAGTTGGGGGCCTATGGCTACACCTTC